The clone carrying this T cell receptor beta chain was counted at least ten times. What it binds is unknown. Between the trimmed V and J ends, which lost 0 bases and 0 bases, there was a span of 12 bases. From germline, CDR1 is SGHRS and CDR2 YFSETQ. The CDR3 totals 16 residues. As part of library construction, unique molecular identifiers were attached to individual cDNA molecules. TCRdb ran MiXCR on the 5' RACE reads and lists one entry per CDR3 protein. Of tens of thousands of distinct CDR3 sequences in the sample, under 8% are singletons; the top ten hold roughly 5%. The data were taken from a study of early T cells in non-severe SARS-CoV-2 infection. Study summary: Sequencing of bulk RNA from unsorted whole blood was done, without chain pairing. Study-level results: VDJdb matches were skewed toward anti-spike CD8 T cell responses.

The J gene is TRBJ1-1, the V gene TRBV5-1; D not certain. This sequence was found in an adult who was a healthcare worker with PCR-confirmed SARS-CoV-2 infection or an uninfected control (not recorded which). Sequences were derived from whole blood, sampled at baseline. The CDR3 sequence is CASSLGPGFMNTEAFF. The CDR3 DNA follows: TGCGCCAGCAGCTTGGGACCGGGTTTCATGAACACTGAAGCTTTCTTT. The full variable domain, completed using reference TRBV5-1 and TRBJ1-1, is KAGVTQTPRYLIKTRGQQVTLSCSPISGHRSVSWYQQTPGQGLQFLFEYFSETQRNKGNFPGRFSGRQFSNSRSEMNVSTLELGDSALYLCASSLGPGFMNTEAFFGQGTRLTVV.